This is a list of T cell receptor beta chains from one sample in a study of cytomegalovirus exposure and HLA in healthy donors. The data were produced by immunoSEQ multiplex PCR, yet TCRdb's version contains in-frame clones alone and is incomplete. Among approximately 130,000 clones listed, around 73% were seen once. The source material was PBMCs. These receptors were obtained from a man in his forties or fifties in good health and CMV-seronegative. Each CDR3 is given with its conserved first and last residue.

cdr3_aa	cdr3_length	v_call	j_call
CASSQTGTYTDTQYF	15	TRBV4-2	TRBJ2-3
CASSLVAGRRRYEQYF	16	TRBV11-2	TRBJ2-7
CASSLVAGGPNEQFF	15	TRBV6-6	TRBJ2-1
CASSDQGATNEKLFF	15	TRBV6-1	TRBJ1-4
CASSLTGNGYEQYF	14	TRBV5-1	TRBJ2-7
CAIKSRGQEEQFF	13	TRBV10-3	TRBJ2-1
CASSGRVAALNEQFF	15	TRBV6-1	TRBJ2-1
CASSEEGGSTDTQYF	15	TRBV6-4	TRBJ2-3
CASSSGGYEQFF	12	TRBV19	TRBJ2-1
CAISDVSVNQPQHF	14	TRBV10-3	TRBJ1-5
CASSFGLTPETQYF	14	TRBV5-4	TRBJ2-5
CASSEQSLNTGELFF	15	TRBV25-1	TRBJ2-2
CASSQDQMGQGGYGYTF	17	TRBV4-1	TRBJ1-2
CAWSVRLAGALGADTQYF	18	TRBV30	TRBJ2-3
CASSESYEQFF	11	TRBV10-1	TRBJ2-1
CASTKVGRGQHGYTF	15	TRBV16	TRBJ1-2
CAISSLSRLETNEQYF	16	TRBV10-3	NA
CAISEWDSEPQHF	13	TRBV10-3	TRBJ1-5
CASSPSGLAGVEQFF	15	TRBV4-3	TRBJ2-1
CASSPLGSGLFNTGELFF	18	TRBV28	TRBJ2-2
CAWRAPGQGDYGYTF	15	TRBV30	TRBJ1-2
CASSSGTDLFGSPLHF	16	TRBV9	TRBJ1-6
CSVALTRATDTQYF	14	TRBV29-1	TRBJ2-3